The next 29 T cell receptor beta chains were all read from a single sample in a study of regulatory T cells in long-lasting Graves disease. TCR beta libraries were built with iRepertoire HTBI primers and Arm-PCR of CDR3 regions. MiXCR, run by TCRdb on the multiplex PCR reads, gives a single entry per CDR3 protein. The sample includes around 510,000 distinct CDR3 sequences, roughly 20% seen only once; the top ten take 7.8%. As for time point: persistent/refractory GD, antithyroid drugs over 5 years with positive TRAb. From PBMCs, RNA was extracted and then used to make the TCR library. Sequences were derived from peripheral blood mononuclear cells (PBMCs), sampled when the disease was refractory, from a patient treated with antithyroid drugs. These receptors were collected from a female donor with Graves disease.

The chain joins TRBV30 to TRBJ2-7; the D is unclear. Germline CDR1 reads GTSNPN; CDR2 reads SVGIG (reference sequence). Trimming stripped 1 base from V and 7 bases from J, with 8 bases between. The CDR3 totals 11 residues. The CDR3 DNA sequence: TGTGCCTGGAGTGAGGGTCTAGAGCAGTACTTC. It codes for CAWSEGLEQYF. Supplemented by reference TRBV30 and TRBJ2-7, the full variable domain reads SQTIHQWPATLVQPVGSPLSLECTVEGTSNPNLYWYRQAAGRGLQLLFYSVGIGQISSEVPQNLSASRPQDRQFILSSKKLLLSDSGFYLCAWSEGLEQYFGPGTRLTVT.

V usage is TRBV29-1 and J usage is TRBJ1-4; 10 nucleotides agree with TRBD1. The V segment lost 5 bases and the J segment 8 bases; nucleotides outside the gene matches: 5. CDR3 length: 13 amino acids. Germline V lookup: CDR1 SQVTM, CDR2 ANQGSEA. CDR3 sequence: CSVQDRGNEKLFF. For the CDR3, the DNA is TGCAGCGTTCAGGACAGGGGGAACGAAAAACTGTTTTTT.

Points on this clonotype: One base away lies a much larger clone, so this may be a sequencing read error. V usage is TRBV27 and J usage is TRBJ2-4; 7 nucleotides match TRBD1. The CDR3 is made up of 15 amino acids. Germline V gives CDR1 MNHEY, CDR2 SMNVEV (reference sequence). CDR3 coding DNA: TGTGCCAGCAGGATGGACAGGATGGGGATAAACATTCGGTACTTC. This sequence encodes CASRMDRMGINIRYF.

V gene TRBV20-1 combines with J gene TRBJ1-3; possible D gene TRBD1, 6 bases. The CDR3 is made up of 16 amino acids. The V end was cut by 3 bases, the J end by 3 bases, with 18 bases between. Germline assignment: CDR1 DFQATT and CDR2 SNEGSKA (reference sequence). CDR3 region: CSASTLAGGFGNTIYF. The CDR3 nucleotides read TGCAGTGCTAGTACCCTGGCCGGGGGCTTTGGAAACACCATATATTTT.

The rearrangement joins TRBV4-2 to TRBJ2-7; D is ambiguous. CDR1 is LGHNA and CDR2 is YNFKEQ in the germline V gene. Trimming left V 0 bases short and J 3 bases short, with 21 bases between. The CDR3 is 18 residues long. As DNA, the CDR3 is TGTGCCAGCAGCCAAGAAATCAGACGCCAGGCTCGATACTACGAGCAGTACTTC. It encodes CASSQEIRRQARYYEQYF.

The rearrangement links TRBV7-9 to TRBJ2-5, with D perhaps matching TRBD1 (6 bases). CDR1 is SEHNR, CDR2 FQNEAQ, per germline (reference sequence). V lost 2 bases to trimming and J lost 4 bases, with 11 bases between them. The CDR3 runs 14 residues. CDR3 in amino acids: CASSLTGIRETQYF. CDR3 nucleotide sequence: TGTGCCAGCAGCTTAACAGGGATTCGAGAGACCCAGTACTTC.

This clonotype was counted between two and nine times. This rearrangement joins TRBV2 to TRBJ2-6; unclear D gene. Germline values: CDR1 SNHLY, CDR2 FYNNEI. V was cut by 6 bases and J by 0 bases, with 9 bases left in between. This CDR3 contains 15 residues. CDR3 protein: CASRKQSSGANVLTF. The CDR3 DNA reads TGTGCCAGCAGAAAGCAGAGCTCTGGGGCCAACGTCCTGACTTTC.

This chain links TRBV4-3 with TRBJ2-7, with TRBD1 identical over 8 bases. This CDR3 is built from 14 residues. J gave up 4 bases and V 4 bases, and 6 bases lay outside the gene matches. Germline lookup yields CDR1 LGHNA and CDR2 YSLEER. The CDR3 here is CASSLQGAGYEQYF. CDR3 nucleotide sequence: TGCGCCAGCAGCCTCCAGGGGGCTGGGTACGAGCAGTACTTC.

This clonotype was counted ten times or more. The rearrangement joins TRBV28 to TRBJ2-7, with 7 bases aligning to TRBD2. The junction had 19 bases not matched to a gene; V was cut back by 4 bases and J by 7 bases. The CDR3 is made up of 17 amino acids. Germline V gene lookup returns CDR1 MDHEN and CDR2 SYDVKM. Here the CDR3 reads CASSSPAFGGGPGEQYF. DNA of the CDR3: TGTGCCAGCAGTTCTCCTGCCTTTGGGGGAGGGCCGGGGGAGCAGTACTTC.

The sample holds many counts of this clonotype. The V call is TRBV28, the J call TRBJ2-7; D not certain. Between the trimmed V and J ends, which lost 6 bases and 2 bases, there was a span of 17 bases. CDR1 and CDR2 from the germline V gene are MDHEN and SYDVKM. The CDR3 is made up of 15 amino acids. The chain's CDR3 is CASRPVEEITYEQYF. In nucleotides, the CDR3 is TGTGCCAGCAGACCCGTCGAAGAGATAACCTACGAGCAGTACTTC.

This clonotype was counted many times. The V gene is TRBV28, the J gene TRBJ2-7; weak D call: TRBD1 (6 bases). The germline gives CDR1 MDHEN, CDR2 SYDVKM. V gave up 6 bases and J gave up 11 bases, with 20 bases separating them. The CDR3 runs to 13 residues. The CDR3 bases are TGTGCCAGCAGCACAATAGGCTGGGGGCAAGAGTACTTC. It yields the protein CASSTIGWGQEYF.

This clonotype was detected many times. This sequence joins TRBV27 and TRBJ1-2; TRBD1 matches at 7 bases. Germline V lookup: CDR1 MNHEY, CDR2 SMNVEV (reference sequence). The CDR3 length is 16 residues. CDR3 DNA: TGTGCACCCCGCATGGAGGGGGCTTGCACTAACTATGGCTACACCTTC. Its translation: CAPRMEGACTNYGYTF.

This clonotype was seen a few times. The V call is TRBV6-1, the J call TRBJ1-2; 7 bases match TRBD1. Looked up from germline, CDR1 is MNHNS and CDR2 is SASEGT. The CDR3 is 13 residues long. Trimming cost V 8 bases and J 5 bases; bases outside gene matches: 8. The CDR3 DNA sequence: TGTGCCAGCGGGGGGACAGCGACTTATGGCTACACCTTC. This codes for CASGGTATYGYTF.

The chain recombines TRBV6-1 with TRBJ1-5, with D perhaps TRBD1 (5 bases). CDR3 length: 14 amino acids. The germline CDR1 and CDR2 sequences are MNHNS and SASEGT. This CDR3 is CSVQSGEQGQPQHF. In DNA, the CDR3 is TGTTCGGTTCAATCGGGGGAGCAGGGTCAGCCCCAGCATTTT.

This clonotype occurred a few times. The chain links TRBV20-1 to TRBJ1-1; no clear D. Trimming took off 1 base at V and 6 bases at J, with 12 bases between the two ends. CDR1 and CDR2 from the germline V gene are DFQATT and SNEGSKA (reference sequence). The CDR3 totals 13 residues. Here the CDR3 DNA reads TGCAGTGCTAGAGTGGGGTCGGCCTCTGAAGCTTTCTTT. Encoded protein: CSARVGSASEAFF.

As for this clonotype: A far larger clone is a single base away, which makes a read error likely. CDR3 DNA: TGTGCCAGCAGCTTACGGGTAGGGGCTGAAGCTTTCTTT. This translates into CASSLRVGAEAFF. The chain recombines TRBV11-2 with TRBJ1-1; D possibly corresponds to TRBD1 (5 bases). CDR3 length: 13 residues. Per the germline V gene, CDR1 is SGHAT and CDR2 is FQNNGV. Trimming shortened V by 2 bases and J by 6 bases, and 10 bases separated the two germline ends.

This clonotype was found a few times. The rearrangement links TRBV4-2 to TRBJ1-4; D possibly corresponds to TRBD1 (5 bases). In germline, CDR1 is LGHNA, CDR2 YNFKEQ. The V and J ends lost 5 bases and 8 bases respectively, with 12 bases between them. The CDR3 runs 13 residues. CDR3 amino acids: CASSEGTTEKLFF. In DNA form, the CDR3 reads TGTGCCAGCAGCGAAGGGACTACCGAAAAACTGTTTTTT.

This clonotype was seen only a few times. The V call is TRBV5-4, the J call TRBJ2-7, with a tentative D call TRBD2 (5 bases). CDR1 is SGHNT, CDR2 YYREEE, per germline (reference sequence). The V end lost 1 base, the J end lost 5 bases, and 10 bases lay between the germline ends. The CDR3 contains 13 residues. The CDR3 sequence: CASSLNDYHEQYF. CDR3 nucleotides: TGTGCCAGCAGCTTGAATGACTATCACGAGCAGTACTTC.

Only a few counts were recorded for this clonotype. The CDR3 protein is CASSTGKGGNTIYF. The CDR3 coding sequence is TGTGCCAGCAGCACAGGGAAAGGTGGAAACACCATATATTTT. V and J are TRBV3-1 and TRBJ1-3; a possible D gene is TRBD1 (6 bases). CDR1 and CDR2 (germline): LGHDT, YNNKEL (reference sequence). The CDR3 runs to 14 residues. V dropped 5 bases and J dropped 3 bases, with 11 bases sitting between them.

This clonotype was recorded many times. The chain employs TRBV28 and TRBJ2-2; TRBD1 might be the D (6 bases). Germline CDR1 and CDR2: MDHEN and SYDVKM. V lost 8 bases and J 1 base, leaving 14 bases between the germline ends. CDR3 size: 15 residues. CDR3 DNA sequence: TGTGCCAGCGCCCTGACAGGAAGGAACACCGGGGAGCTGTTTTTT. Its translation: CASALTGRNTGELFF.

The chain carries TRBV15 and TRBJ1-5; a possible D gene is TRBD1 (6 bases). The germline V gene has CDR1 LNHNV and CDR2 YYDKDF (reference sequence). Trimming removed 5 bases at V and 1 base at J, with 9 bases between. The CDR3 consists of 14 residues. CDR3 in DNA: TGTGCCACCAGCTTCCAGGGGAGCAATCAGCCCCAGCATTTT. Translated: CATSFQGSNQPQHF.

This clonotype was found many times. The chain combines TRBV2 with TRBJ2-7; maybe TRBD2 (6 bases). The V end lost 6 bases, the J end lost 4 bases, and 19 bases lay between the germline ends. The CDR3 spans 15 residues. Germline V gene data show CDR1 as SNHLY and CDR2 as FYNNEI. The chain's CDR3 is CASRENGAGTYEQYF. CDR3 bases: TGTGCCAGCAGGGAAAACGGCGCGGGAACGTACGAGCAGTACTTC.

The rearrangement uses TRBV10-3 and TRBJ2-7; D might be TRBD1 (6 bases). Germline CDR1 is ENHRY and CDR2 is SYGVKD. This CDR3 has 17 residues. V gave up 2 bases and J gave up 1 base, with 18 bases separating them. CDR3 nucleotides: TGTGCCATCAGTGAGATCTCGACCCGGACAGCATCCTACGAGCAGTACTTC. Translating gives CAISEISTRTASYEQYF.

This clonotype has at least ten counts. The rearrangement uses TRBV2 and TRBJ1-1; D is ambiguous. This CDR3 is 12 amino acids long. The germline CDR1 and CDR2 sequences are SNHLY and FYNNEI. Trimming pared 6 bases from V and 7 bases from J, leaving 12 bases between. This CDR3 is CASRGMAGEAFF. CDR3 coding DNA: TGTGCCAGCAGAGGAATGGCGGGTGAAGCTTTCTTT.

Comments on this clonotype: This may stem from a read error, because a much larger clone lies one nucleotide away. The CDR3 does not close with the conserved phenylalanine or tryptophan, likely indicating a read error. The genes are TRBV6-2 or TRBV6-3 and TRBJ2-7, with a tentative D call TRBD2 (6 bases). Per the germline V gene, CDR1 is MNHEY and CDR2 is SVGEGT. V was shortened by 6 bases and J by 4 bases, with 13 bases between the two germline ends. The CDR3 runs 13 residues. CDR3 nucleotides: TGTGCCAGCAGCCCGGGAGCTACGTACGAGCAGTACCTC. It codes for CASSPGATYEQYL.

This clonotype was found a few times. The rearrangement uses TRBV7-9 and TRBJ1-1; D gene ambiguous. Deletions cut 6 bases from V and 7 bases from J, with 12 bases between. Germline V gene data show CDR1 as SEHNR and CDR2 as FQNEAQ (reference sequence). The CDR3 contains 12 residues. The CDR3 loop reads CASRFATGEAFF. The CDR3 coding sequence is TGTGCCAGCAGATTCGCGACGGGTGAAGCTTTCTTT.

This clonotype showed up just a few times. The V gene is TRBV19, the J gene TRBJ2-5, with TRBD1 matching over 8 bases. The J call may be incorrect, as the DNA end agrees better with TRBJ2-7. This CDR3 region has 15 residues. The germline V gene has CDR1 LNHDA and CDR2 SQIVND (reference sequence). The CDR3 bases are TGTGCCAGTAGTCTGAGGGACAGGCCTCCCTACGAGCAGTACTTC. Its protein product is CASSLRDRPPYEQYF.

The chain combines TRBV20-1 with TRBJ2-7; no clear D. The CDR3 extends over 13 amino acids. The V gene's germline CDR1 is DFQATT and CDR2 SNEGSKA (reference sequence). The V and J ends lost 6 bases and 4 bases respectively, with 16 bases between them. The CDR3 coding sequence is TGCAGTGCACCGACGGACGGAGTGTACGAGCAGTACTTC. Protein sequence: CSAPTDGVYEQYF.

This clonotype was counted many times. The chain links TRBV7-9 to TRBJ2-7; D is ambiguous. This CDR3 has 12 amino acids. The germline V gene has CDR1 SEHNR and CDR2 FQNEAQ (reference sequence). Trimming cost V 5 bases and J 7 bases, with 12 bases left between them. In nucleotides, the CDR3 is TGTGCCAGCAGCCACCCTGAATCTGAGCAGTACTTC. Encoded protein: CASSHPESEQYF.